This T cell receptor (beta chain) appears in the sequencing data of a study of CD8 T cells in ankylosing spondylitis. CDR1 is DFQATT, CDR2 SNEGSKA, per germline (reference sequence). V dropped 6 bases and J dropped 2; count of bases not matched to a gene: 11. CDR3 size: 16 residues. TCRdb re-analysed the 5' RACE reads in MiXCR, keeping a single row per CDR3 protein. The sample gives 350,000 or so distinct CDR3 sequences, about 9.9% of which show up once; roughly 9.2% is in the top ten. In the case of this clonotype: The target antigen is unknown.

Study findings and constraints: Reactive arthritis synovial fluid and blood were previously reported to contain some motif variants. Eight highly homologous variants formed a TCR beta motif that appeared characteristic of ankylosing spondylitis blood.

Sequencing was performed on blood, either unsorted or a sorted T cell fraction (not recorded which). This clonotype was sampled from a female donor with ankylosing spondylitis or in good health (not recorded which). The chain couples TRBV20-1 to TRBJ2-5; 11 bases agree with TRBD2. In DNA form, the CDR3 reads TGCAGTGCAGACCCTCGACTAGCGGGGATACAAGAGACCCAGTACTTC. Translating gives CSADPRLAGIQETQYF.